This TCR beta chain was sequenced for a study of blood T cell repertoires in COVID-19. As for the study in general: COVID-19 samples collected from the United States, Italy and Spain covered acute and convalescent phases. Nucleic acid was either cDNA or gDNA, and it came from T cells, B-cell-depleted T cells, or PBMCs.

Under the authors' procedure: Amplified reference gene primers provided the basis for estimating nucleated cell counts. Using immunoSEQ multiplex PCR, the repertoire was profiled, and TCRdb retains in-frame clones only, with some absent. V, J and clone size reflect that table, while D and trimming were determined from the DNA. The sample contains 220,000 or so clones, approximately 82% of which appear only once. CDR3 length equals 13 residues. Germline lookup yields CDR1 MNHEY and CDR2 SMNVEV (reference sequence). Trimming removed 6 bases at V and 5 bases at J, with 12 bases between. The receptor comes from a woman older than 75 with acute or convalescent COVID-19. Sequenced input: peripheral blood. The rearrangement joins TRBV27 to TRBJ2-3; the D gene is possibly TRBD2 (5 bases). For the CDR3, the DNA is TGTGCCAGCAGACTAGTTGCAGGAGATACGCAGTATTTT. Translation gives CASRLVAGDTQYF.